These 22 T cell receptor beta chains came from one sample sequenced in a study of T cells in Graves' hyperthyroidism and ophthalmopathy (dated by TCRdb to the late 2010s). The receptor library was made with multiplex PCR. Sequencer: Illumina HiSeq 2000. TCR beta CDR3 regions were amplified from RNA transcripts. A first-round RT-PCR of the TCR CDR3 used the HTBI primer set with the Qiagen OneStep RT-PCR kit. The public reads were reanalyzed by TCRdb: fastp trimming at Q25, MiXCR alignment, in-frame beta chains only. Entries that share a CDR3 protein sequence are merged under the most common genes and DNA. The sample has 500,000 to 550,000 distinct CDR3 sequences on record, 15% to 20% of them singletons. The ten largest account for 47% of the sample. The sample consisted of blood. The receptor set was obtained from a man aged 40-49 years with Graves' ophthalmopathy.

The chain has TRBV5-1 and TRBJ2-3; D is unclear. There are 14 residues in the CDR3. Trimming took 3 bases from V and 2 from J, leaving 10 bases between them. In germline, CDR1 is SGHRS, CDR2 YFSETQ. CDR3 residues: CASSSGPHTDTQYF. The CDR3 region has the DNA TGCGCCAGCAGCTCTGGACCGCACACAGATACGCAGTATTTT.

V gene TRBV2 combines with J gene TRBJ2-5, with 14 nucleotides matching TRBD2. The CDR3 consists of 15 residues. Germline V gene sequence: CDR1 SNHLY, CDR2 FYNNEI. The V gene end was trimmed by 7 bases and the J gene end by 5 bases; junction bases not matched to a gene: 6. The CDR3 region is CASNGLAGGIETQYF. CDR3 DNA sequence: TGTGCCAGCAACGGACTAGCGGGGGGCATCGAGACCCAGTACTTC.

This clonotype occurred a few times. The chain recombines TRBV20-1 with TRBJ2-7; D remains unclear. The CDR3 is 14 residues long. Germline V gene data show CDR1 as DFQATT and CDR2 as SNEGSKA (reference sequence). Trimming shortened V by 4 bases and J by 5 bases, and 18 bases separated the two germline ends. In DNA, the CDR3 is TGCAGTGCTAAGCCGGGTAGCTTGTTTCACGAGCAGTACTTC. Amino acid sequence: CSAKPGSLFHEQYF.

This clonotype appeared many times. The chain combines TRBV18 with TRBJ2-1, with 9 bases identical to TRBD1. Germline CDR1 reads KGHSH; CDR2 reads LQKENI. Trimming took 3 bases from V and 5 from J; bases not matched to a gene: 5. The CDR3 extends over 15 amino acids. The CDR3, as DNA: TGTGCCAGCTCACCGCGACAGGGGGGGGACAATGAGCAGTTCTTC. It is translated as CASSPRQGGDNEQFF. The variable domain in full, with the rest retrieved from reference TRBV18 and TRBJ2-1, is NAGVMQNPRHLVRRRGQEARLRCSPMKGHSHVYWYRQLPEEGLKFMVYLQKENIIDESGMPKERFSAEFPKEGPSILRIQQVVRGDSAAYFCASSPRQGGDNEQFFGPGTRLTVL.

This sequence joins TRBV9 and TRBJ2-7; D is unclear. The germline V and J ends were trimmed by 0 bases and 4 bases, with 11 bases remaining between them. This CDR3 is built from 14 residues. CDR1 and CDR2 from the germline V gene are SGDLS and YYNGEE. CDR3 sequence (DNA): TGTGCCAGCAGCGTAGCGGGTCTTGGGTACGAGCAGTACTTC. Amino acid sequence: CASSVAGLGYEQYF.

This clonotype was detected ten times or more. The gene calls are TRBV2 and TRBJ1-1; possible D gene TRBD1, 5 bases. With 4 bases removed from V and 0 bases from J, the gap between germline ends came to 12 bases. The germline CDR1 and CDR2 sequences are SNHLY and FYNNEI. This CDR3 has 15 amino acids. The CDR3 loop is CASSGRVRMNTEAFF. The CDR3 bases are TGTGCCAGCAGTGGCAGGGTTCGGATGAACACTGAAGCTTTCTTT.

The chain links TRBV28 to TRBJ1-2; the D is unclear. The germline V gene has CDR1 MDHEN and CDR2 SYDVKM. Trimming took off 1 base at V and 1 base at J, with 7 bases between the two ends. This CDR3 spans 14 amino acids. CDR3 sequence: CASSLLAGNYGYTF. CDR3 in DNA: TGTGCCAGCAGTTTATTGGCGGGTAACTATGGCTACACCTTC.

V usage is TRBV20-1 and J usage is TRBJ2-3; 9 bases match TRBD2. The J segment lost 2 bases and the V segment lost 7 bases, leaving 10 bases of the junction unmatched. Germline V gene lookup returns CDR1 DFQATT and CDR2 SNEGSKA (reference sequence). CDR3 length: 15 residues. The CDR3 DNA reads as TGCAGTGGAGAGGTCCGGACTAGCGCCACAGATACGCAGTATTTT. It is translated as CSGEVRTSATDTQYF.

This clonotype was seen many times. The gene calls are TRBV20-1 and TRBJ2-5; 9 bases align to TRBD1. The trim removed 3 bases at V and 5 bases at J, leaving 7 bases unmatched. Germline loops: CDR1 DFQATT, CDR2 SNEGSKA (reference sequence). CDR3 length: 14 residues. The CDR3 loop is CSARPGQGRETQYF. In DNA form, the CDR3 reads TGCAGTGCTAGGCCGGGACAGGGAAGGGAGACCCAGTACTTC.

This clonotype was recorded many times. The chain couples TRBV4-1 to TRBJ2-7, with 9 bases fitting TRBD2. Germline-derived CDR1 and CDR2 are MGHRA and YSYEKL. The CDR3 covers 16 residues. The J segment lost 3 bases and the V segment lost 1 base, leaving 7 bases of the junction unmatched. In DNA form, the CDR3 reads TGCGCCAGCAGCCAAGTGGGGGCTAGCGGGGTCTACGAGCAGTACTTC. As protein: CASSQVGASGVYEQYF.

The table lists this clonotype with a few counts. V usage is TRBV28 and J usage is TRBJ1-1; TRBD1 is a possible D gene (5 bases). The CDR3 extends over 12 amino acids. Trimming removed 8 bases at V and 12 bases at J, with 19 bases between. Looked up from germline, CDR1 is MDHEN and CDR2 is SYDVKM. The CDR3 region has the DNA TGTGCCAGCGGGACGGGTTTAGCAACCCCTTTCTTT. It encodes CASGTGLATPFF. The full variable domain, with the rest looked up from reference TRBV28 and TRBJ1-1, is DVKVTQSSRYLVKRTGEKVFLECVQDMDHENMFWYRQDPGLGLRLIYFSYDVKMKEKGDIPEGYSVSREKKERFSLILESASTNQTSMYLCASGTGLATPFFGQGTRLTVV.

This clonotype was seen repeatedly, ten times or more. This chain connects TRBV11-1 to TRBJ2-5; a possible D gene is TRBD2 (5 bases). V lost 5 bases and J lost 1, with 17 bases in between. This CDR3 is built from 16 residues. CDR1 and CDR2 (germline): SGHAT, FQDESV (reference sequence). The CDR3 loop is CASSRRATAVQETQYF. For the CDR3, the DNA is TGTGCCAGCAGCCGCCGGGCCACAGCGGTCCAAGAGACCCAGTACTTC.

This clonotype was detected ten times or more. The chain uses TRBV20-1 and TRBJ2-3; D might be TRBD2 (6 bases). Germline loops: CDR1 DFQATT, CDR2 SNEGSKA (reference sequence). The CDR3 runs to 16 residues. V dropped 3 bases and J dropped 8 bases, with 24 bases sitting between them. CDR3 nucleotides: TGCAGTGCTAGTCGATCTAACGGGAGAGGGCCAGGTACGCAGTATTTT. This sequence encodes CSASRSNGRGPGTQYF.

The rearrangement links TRBV5-1 to TRBJ2-7; TRBD1 matches at 7 bases. This CDR3 is 17 amino acids long. Germline V lookup: CDR1 SGHRS, CDR2 YFSETQ. The V gene end was trimmed by 0 bases and the J gene end by 1 base; junction bases not matched to a gene: 10. The CDR3 coding sequence is TGCGCCAGCAGCTTGGGCCACCGGGACAGTTTTTCCTACGAGCAGTACTTC. This codes for CASSLGHRDSFSYEQYF. The variable domain in full, with the rest retrieved from reference TRBV5-1 and TRBJ2-7, is KAGVTQTPRYLIKTRGQQVTLSCSPISGHRSVSWYQQTPGQGLQFLFEYFSETQRNKGNFPGRFSGRQFSNSRSEMNVSTLELGDSALYLCASSLGHRDSFSYEQYFGPGTRLTVT.

This clonotype has a handful of counts. The chain uses TRBV7-2 and TRBJ1-2; D is unresolved. V lost 5 bases and J 6 bases, leaving 22 bases between the germline ends. Germline V gives CDR1 SGHTA, CDR2 FQGNSA. The CDR3 has 16 residues. CDR3 sequence: CASSEQIAISSDGYTF. The DNA of the CDR3 is TGTGCCAGCAGCGAGCAAATAGCGATTAGTAGTGATGGCTACACCTTC.

This clonotype came up many times. The chain links TRBV3-1 to TRBJ2-5; perhaps TRBD1 as D (6 bases). Trimming shortened V by 2 bases and J by 4 bases, and 14 bases separated the two germline ends. Germline V gene lookup returns CDR1 LGHDT and CDR2 YNNKEL (reference sequence). The CDR3 runs 15 residues. The DNA for the CDR3 is TGTGCCAGCAGCCAATCCCAGGGGCGGTCAGAGACCCAGTACTTC. Encoded protein: CASSQSQGRSETQYF.

The rearrangement joins TRBV5-1 to TRBJ1-4; D is unclear. The CDR3 is 15 amino acids. Trimming removed 7 bases from V and 0 bases from J, with 13 bases in between. Germline CDR1 and CDR2: SGHRS and YFSETQ. The CDR3 DNA is TGCGCCAGCGGCCCGGACGGAACAACTAATGAAAAACTGTTTTTT. Its protein product is CASGPDGTTNEKLFF.

V is TRBV13 and J is TRBJ1-1; perhaps TRBD1 as D (5 bases). The CDR3 extends over 16 amino acids. V was pared by 0 bases and J by 0 bases, with 11 bases between. Germline V CDR1 and CDR2: PRHDT, FYEKMQ (reference sequence). The CDR3 sequence: CASSLGGGVMNTEAFF. The CDR3 DNA reads TGTGCCAGCAGCTTAGGGGGGGGGGTGATGAACACTGAAGCTTTCTTT.

This clonotype occurred many times. The chain uses TRBV30 and TRBJ2-5; D is ambiguous. The CDR3 loop spans 12 amino acids. V was pared by 4 bases and J by 5 bases, with 11 bases between. Looked up from germline, CDR1 is GTSNPN and CDR2 is SVGIG (reference sequence). This CDR3 reads CAWISRTETQYF. For the CDR3, the DNA is TGTGCCTGGATTTCAAGAACGGAGACCCAGTACTTC.

The chain has TRBV6-1 and TRBJ2-4; a weak D match, TRBD2 (6 bases). Trimming stripped 5 bases from V and 9 bases from J, with 17 bases between. The CDR3 is made up of 14 amino acids. CDR1 is MNHNS, CDR2 SASEGT, per germline. The CDR3, as DNA: TGTGCCAGCAGTTGGGAGGAGGGTTTCAGCATTCAGTACTTC. Protein: CASSWEEGFSIQYF.

There are a few counts of this clonotype. The V call is TRBV15, the J call TRBJ2-2; 7 nucleotides agree with TRBD2. The germline V gene has CDR1 LNHNV and CDR2 YYDKDF (reference sequence). The CDR3 sequence is 15 residues long. Unmatched junction bases numbered 6, after V lost 0 bases and J lost 8 bases. For the CDR3, the DNA is TGTGCCACCAGCAGAGAAACGGGAGGTCTGGGGGAGCTGTTTTTT. Translated: CATSRETGGLGELFF. Supplemented by reference TRBV15 and TRBJ2-2, the full variable domain reads DAMVIQNPRYQVTQFGKPVTLSCSQTLNHNVMYWYQQKSSQAPKLLFHYYDKDFNNEADTPDNFQSRRPNTSFCFLDIRSPGLGDTAMYLCATSRETGGLGELFFGEGSRLTVL.

This clonotype has a handful of counts. The V call is TRBV20-1, the J call TRBJ2-2; 8 bases line up with TRBD1. The trim removed 6 bases at V and 9 bases at J, leaving 9 bases unmatched. The germline V gene encodes CDR1 DFQATT and CDR2 SNEGSKA (reference sequence). There are 13 residues in the CDR3. CDR3 loop: CSAEIQGERELFF. CDR3 sequence (DNA): TGCAGTGCCGAAATACAGGGGGAACGGGAGCTGTTTTTT.